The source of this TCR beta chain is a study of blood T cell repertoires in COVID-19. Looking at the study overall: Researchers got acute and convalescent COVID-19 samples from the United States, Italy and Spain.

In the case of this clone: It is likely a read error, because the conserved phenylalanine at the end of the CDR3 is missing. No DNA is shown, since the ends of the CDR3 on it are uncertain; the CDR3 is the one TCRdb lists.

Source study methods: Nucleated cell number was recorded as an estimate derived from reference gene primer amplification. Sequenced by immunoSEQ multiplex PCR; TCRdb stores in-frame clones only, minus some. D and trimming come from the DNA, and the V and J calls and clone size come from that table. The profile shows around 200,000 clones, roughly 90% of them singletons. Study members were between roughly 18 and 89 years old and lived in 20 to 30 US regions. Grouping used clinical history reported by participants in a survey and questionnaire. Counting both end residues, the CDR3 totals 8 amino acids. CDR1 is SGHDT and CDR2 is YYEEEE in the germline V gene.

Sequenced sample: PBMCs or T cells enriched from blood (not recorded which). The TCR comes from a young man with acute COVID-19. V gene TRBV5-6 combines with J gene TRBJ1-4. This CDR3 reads CASNARPV.